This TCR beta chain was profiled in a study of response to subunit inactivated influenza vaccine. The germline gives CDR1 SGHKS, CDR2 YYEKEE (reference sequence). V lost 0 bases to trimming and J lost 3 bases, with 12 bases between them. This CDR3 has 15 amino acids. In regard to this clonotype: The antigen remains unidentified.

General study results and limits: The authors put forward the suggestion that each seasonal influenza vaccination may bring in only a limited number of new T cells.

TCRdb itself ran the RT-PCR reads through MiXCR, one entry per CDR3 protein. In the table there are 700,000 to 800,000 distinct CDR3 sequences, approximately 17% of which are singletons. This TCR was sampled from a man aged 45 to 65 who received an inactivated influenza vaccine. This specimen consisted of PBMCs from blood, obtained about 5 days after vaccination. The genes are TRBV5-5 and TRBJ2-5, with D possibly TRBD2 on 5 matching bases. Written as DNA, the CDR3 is TGTGCCAGCAGCTTGGCCCCCGGAGGCGAAGAGACCCAGTACTTC. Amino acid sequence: CASSLAPGGEETQYF.